Presented here are 8 T cell receptor beta chains from one specimen sequenced in a study of T cell responses to AZD1222 COVID-19 vaccine. Only in-frame clones appear in the TCRdb table, and some are missing; sequencing was by immunoSEQ multiplex PCR. The sample lists tens of thousands of clones; around 90% were seen once. Source: peripheral blood, taken 28 days after the second AZD1222 dose. The receptors originated from an adult who received the AZD1222 COVID-19 vaccine.

This clone has only one observation. The rearrangement links TRBV5-1 to TRBJ1-3; possibly TRBD1 for D (5 bases). The ends were cut back, 0 bases at V and 4 bases at J, with 11 bases in the middle. Germline CDR1 and CDR2: SGHRS and YFSETQ. The CDR3 consists of 15 residues. CDR3 amino acids: CASSLVAGSGNTIYF. The CDR3 region has the DNA TGCGCCAGCAGCTTGGTAGCAGGGTCGGGAAACACCATATATTTT.

The chain combines TRBV28 with TRBJ1-5; 8 bases align to TRBD1. The CDR3 runs to 14 residues. Germline assignment: CDR1 MDHEN and CDR2 SYDVKM. V was clipped by 5 bases and J by 4 bases; unmatched bases: 4. The CDR3 region has the DNA TGTGCCAGCAGTGTTCGACAGGGGAATCAGCCCCAGCATTTT. This gives the protein CASSVRQGNQPQHF.

The chain joins TRBV4-2 to TRBJ1-2; D perhaps matches TRBD1 (6 bases). This CDR3 contains 18 residues. V was clipped by 0 bases and J by 3 bases, with 20 bases between them. Germline loops: CDR1 LGHNA, CDR2 YNFKEQ. The CDR3 region is CASSQEGGTRRTYYGYTF. DNA for the CDR3: TGTGCCAGCAGCCAAGAAGGGGGGACCCGACGGACGTACTATGGCTACACCTTC.

V is TRBV18 and J is TRBJ1-2; no definite D call. V gave up 3 bases and J gave up 4 bases, with 9 bases separating them. The CDR3 length is 13 residues. Germline-derived CDR1 and CDR2 are KGHSH and LQKENI. The CDR3 region is CASSPMGGYGYTF. The CDR3 DNA is TGTGCCAGCTCACCGATGGGAGGCTATGGCTACACCTTC.

The count of this clone is one. The chain uses TRBV12-1 and TRBJ2-2; TRBD2, as called in the table, went unchecked against the DNA. TRBV12-1 is recorded as a pseudogene. CDR3 size: 15 residues. The CDR3 DNA reads as TGTGCCAGCAAACTACTCGGACTGAGACACCGGGGAGCTGTTTTT. Encoded protein: CASKLLGLRHRGAVF.

In its sample, this clone was seen once. The chain links TRBV3-1 (or the pseudogene TRBV3-2) to TRBJ2-5; D call uncertain. The CDR3 is 14 amino acids. CDR1 and CDR2 (germline): LGHDT, YNNKEL (reference sequence). The germline V and J ends were trimmed by 0 bases and 2 bases, with 7 bases remaining between them. The CDR3 coding sequence is TGTGCCAGCAGCCAAGAATGGGCGCAAGAGACCCAGTACTTC. Its protein is CASSQEWAQETQYF.

V usage is TRBV30 and J usage is TRBJ2-1; D could derive from TRBD1 or TRBD2 (6 bases each). CDR3 length: 14 amino acids. Trimming left V 3 bases short and J 4 bases short, with 13 bases between. The germline V gene encodes CDR1 GTSNPN and CDR2 SVGIG (reference sequence). This chain's CDR3 is CAWREGDLYNEQFF. The CDR3 region has the DNA TGTGCCTGGAGAGAGGGGGACTTGTACAATGAGCAGTTCTTC.

This clone has just one count. CDR3 region: CASSPRGATYEQYF. The CDR3 DNA is TGTGCCAGCTCACCACGGGGTGCCACCTACGAGCAGTACTTC. The V and J genes are TRBV18 and TRBJ2-7; D is unresolved. This CDR3 is built from 14 residues. CDR1 and CDR2 from the germline V gene are KGHSH and LQKENI. V was trimmed by 1 base and J by 2 bases, leaving 9 bases between them.